The present entry profiles one TCR beta chain with its context. Germline CDR1 is ENHRY and CDR2 is SYGVKD. This CDR3 comprises 14 residues. V shed 10 bases, J shed 2 bases, and the junction held 7 bases outside the gene matches. The sample belongs to a study of blood T cell repertoires in COVID-19. Study-wide background: The United States, Italy and Spain were the sources of the acute and convalescent COVID-19 samples. PBMCs, B-cell-depleted T cells, or T cells provided the cDNA or gDNA that made up the material.

Repertoires were generated with immunoSEQ multiplex PCR, while TCRdb's copy carries only in-frame clones and drops some. Here the sample spans about 160,000 clones, 75% to 85% being singletons. Patients of the Seattle cohort, enrolled during active infection, were followed longitudinally. J is TRBJ2-7 and V is TRBV10-3; 11 bases line up with TRBD1. This TCR was sampled from a woman in her sixties with COVID-19, enrolled during active disease. The sample was peripheral blood. The CDR3 protein is CATHSGQGAYEQYV. The CDR3 nucleotides read TGTGCCACACATTCGGGACAGGGGGCCTACGAGCAGTACGTC.